The 18 T cell receptor beta chains presented below share a single source sample, sequenced in a study of T cell responses to AZD1222 COVID-19 vaccine. The protocol was immunoSEQ multiplex PCR, while the TCRdb copy is restricted to in-frame clones and leaves out a portion. The profile shows 44,000 or so clones, about 80% of them singletons. The sample in question was peripheral blood, obtained 28 days after the second dose of the MenACWY control vaccine. The source is an adult who received the MenACWY meningococcal vaccine as a control.

This clone appeared a few times. The V and J genes are TRBV2 and TRBJ1-1; D remains ambiguous. V lost 3 bases and J lost 4, with 15 bases in between. The CDR3 is made up of 15 amino acids. Per germline, CDR1 SNHLY and CDR2 FYNNEI. Here the CDR3 DNA reads TGTGCCAGCAGTGAGAGGCCCCCGATTGGCACTGAAGCTTTCTTT. Translating gives CASSERPPIGTEAFF.

The chain joins TRBV10-3 to TRBJ2-2; D is undetermined. V lost 4 bases and J lost 7, with 13 bases in between. CDR3 length: 14 residues. CDR1 ENHRY and CDR2 SYGVKD come from the germline V gene. CDR3 in amino acids: CAISGAGKVGELFF. Written as DNA, the CDR3 is TGTGCCATCAGTGGGGCAGGAAAGGTCGGGGAGCTGTTTTTT.

The genes are TRBV6-2 or TRBV6-3 and TRBJ1-5, with D uncertain. The CDR3 contains 13 residues. Germline CDR1 reads MNHEY; CDR2 reads SVGEGT. Deletions cut 6 bases from V and 3 bases from J, with 9 bases between. CDR3 nucleotides: TGTGCCAGCAGCTCCGCGTCCAATCAGCCCCAGCATTTT. This gives the protein CASSSASNQPQHF.

The chain joins TRBV10-3 to TRBJ1-2; tentative D call: TRBD1 (5 bases). Germline values: CDR1 ENHRY, CDR2 SYGVKD. The CDR3 has 13 residues. V dropped 4 bases and J dropped 3 bases, with 9 bases sitting between them. CDR3 sequence (DNA): TGTGCCATCAGTGGCGGAGGGGACTATGGCTACACCTTC. It codes for CAISGGGDYGYTF.

This clone has just a few counts. The chain has TRBV15 and TRBJ1-1; D is undetermined. Germline V CDR1 and CDR2: LNHNV, YYDKDF (reference sequence). This CDR3 has 13 amino acids. The V gene lost 6 bases and the J gene lost 11 bases, with 19 bases spanning the gap. The CDR3 is CATSSVEGRRAFF. CDR3 DNA: TGTGCCACCAGTTCAGTAGAGGGTCGGAGGGCTTTCTTT.

The J gene is TRBJ2-1, the V gene TRBV2; 7 bases line up with TRBD2. Germline loops: CDR1 SNHLY, CDR2 FYNNEI. Trimming removed 8 bases from V and 0 bases from J; junction bases left unmatched: 7. This CDR3 spans 15 amino acids. The CDR3 sequence: CASRGDSFSYNEQFF. In nucleotides, the CDR3 is TGTGCCAGCCGGGGGGACTCGTTCTCCTACAATGAGCAGTTCTTC.

The sample holds one count of this clone. V usage is TRBV3-1 (or the pseudogene TRBV3-2) and J usage is TRBJ1-2; TRBD1 aligns across 8 bases. CDR3 length: 15 amino acids. V lost 4 bases and J lost 4; bases outside the gene matches: 8. CDR1 LGHDT and CDR2 YNNKEL come from the germline V gene (reference sequence). The CDR3 bases are TGTGCCAGCAGCCGTACAGGGGGTCTTAGCTATGGCTACACCTTC. Encoded protein: CASSRTGGLSYGYTF.

V is TRBV6-5 and J is TRBJ1-6; no definite D call. V lost 10 bases and J 5 bases, leaving 18 bases between the germline ends. Germline V CDR1 and CDR2: MNHEY, SVGAGI. This CDR3 comprises 15 residues. The CDR3 spells CATRFAKSNNSPLHF. The CDR3 DNA reads as TGTGCCACCCGGTTTGCTAAATCAAATAATTCACCCCTCCACTTT.

In this sample, this clone turned up a few times. V usage is TRBV5-1 and J usage is TRBJ1-4, with D perhaps TRBD1 (5 bases). Germline-derived CDR1 and CDR2 are SGHRS and YFSETQ. The CDR3 runs to 12 residues. V was trimmed by 5 bases and J by 6 bases, leaving 8 bases between them. The CDR3: CASRSGDEKLFF. The CDR3 nucleotides are TGCGCCAGCAGGTCGGGGGATGAAAAACTGTTTTTT.

The J gene is TRBJ2-1, the V gene TRBV12-3 or TRBV12-4; D is undetermined. The CDR3 loop spans 13 amino acids. The V end lost 3 bases, the J end lost 9 bases, and 12 bases lay between the germline ends. This chain's CDR3 is CASSFGTIGEQFF. The CDR3 DNA reads TGTGCCAGCAGTTTTGGAACTATCGGTGAGCAGTTCTTC.

The chain joins TRBV19 to TRBJ2-7, with no clear D. The CDR3 loop spans 13 amino acids. V was cut by 8 bases and J by 3 bases, with 14 bases left in between. The germline V gene has CDR1 LNHDA and CDR2 SQIVND (reference sequence). The CDR3 region has the DNA TGTGCCAGTCATGGTGGAAATGACTACGAGCAGTACTTC. This codes for CASHGGNDYEQYF. Based on the CDR3 plus reference TRBV19 and TRBJ2-7, the full variable domain is DGGITQSPKYLFRKEGQNVTLSCEQNLNHDAMYWYRQDPGQGLRLIYYSQIVNDFQKGDIAEGYSVSREKKESFPLTVTSAQKNPTAFYLCASHGGNDYEQYFGPGTRLTVT.

This chain connects TRBV19 to TRBJ1-2; the D gene is possibly TRBD1 (5 bases). V lost 4 bases, J lost 2 bases, and 14 bases lay in between. The CDR3 totals 15 residues. The V gene's germline CDR1 is LNHDA and CDR2 SQIVND (reference sequence). The CDR3 reads CASSRTGAQNYGYTF. As DNA, the CDR3 is TGTGCCAGTAGTAGAACAGGAGCACAGAACTATGGCTACACCTTC.

This chain links TRBV5-6 with TRBJ2-7; D remains ambiguous. The germline V gene has CDR1 SGHDT and CDR2 YYEEEE. Between the trimmed V and J ends, which lost 3 bases and 4 bases, there was a span of 8 bases. The length of the CDR3 is 12 residues. The CDR3 nucleotides are TGTGCCAGCAGCTCCACAGCTTACGAGCAGTACTTC. Translation gives CASSSTAYEQYF.

The CDR3 DNA follows: TGCGCCAGCAGCCCGGGACAGCCTAATGAAAAACTGTTTTTT. Its translation is CASSPGQPNEKLFF. The chain combines TRBV5-1 with TRBJ1-4; 7 bases are a match to TRBD1. Germline CDR1 and CDR2: SGHRS and YFSETQ. Trimming took 4 bases from V and 3 from J; bases not matched to a gene: 3. The CDR3 has 14 amino acids. The full variable domain, completed using reference TRBV5-1 and TRBJ1-4, is KAGVTQTPRYLIKTRGQQVTLSCSPISGHRSVSWYQQTPGQGLQFLFEYFSETQRNKGNFPGRFSGRQFSNSRSEMNVSTLELGDSALYLCASSPGQPNEKLFFGSGTQLSVL.

The chain employs TRBV4-1 and TRBJ1-6; D call uncertain. The V gene's germline CDR1 is MGHRA and CDR2 YSYEKL. The V end was cut by 1 base, the J end by 10 bases, with 8 bases between. The CDR3 has 13 residues. The CDR3 DNA reads as TGCGCCAGCAGCCAAGGGCTGGGATCACCCCTCCACTTT. It encodes CASSQGLGSPLHF.

This clone was picked up one time. This chain connects TRBV6-5 to TRBJ1-5; 10 nucleotides line up with TRBD1. The CDR3 covers 15 residues. V dropped 6 bases and J dropped 7; count of bases not matched to a gene: 9. Per germline, CDR1 MNHEY and CDR2 SVGAGI. This CDR3 reads CASRETGGLGQPQHF. In DNA form, the CDR3 reads TGTGCCAGCAGGGAGACAGGGGGCTTGGGACAGCCCCAGCATTTT.

The chain has TRBV30 and TRBJ1-1, with a tentative D call TRBD1 (5 bases). CDR1 is GTSNPN and CDR2 is SVGIG in the germline V gene (reference sequence). The V gene lost 7 bases and the J gene lost 2 bases, with 17 bases spanning the gap. The CDR3 is 14 residues long. The CDR3 loop is CAFSIGQINTEAFF. In DNA, the CDR3 is TGTGCCTTTTCGATAGGACAAATTAACACTGAAGCTTTCTTT.

The chain carries TRBV5-1 and TRBJ1-1; possible D gene TRBD1, 6 bases. V was trimmed by 1 base and J by 1 base, leaving 14 bases between them. Germline values: CDR1 SGHRS, CDR2 YFSETQ. The CDR3 loop spans 16 amino acids. The CDR3 region is CASSLQGRIENTEAFF. CDR3 DNA sequence: TGCGCCAGCAGCTTGCAGGGGAGAATTGAGAACACTGAAGCTTTCTTT. The variable domain in full, completed from reference TRBV5-1 and TRBJ1-1, reads KAGVTQTPRYLIKTRGQQVTLSCSPISGHRSVSWYQQTPGQGLQFLFEYFSETQRNKGNFPGRFSGRQFSNSRSEMNVSTLELGDSALYLCASSLQGRIENTEAFFGQGTRLTVV.